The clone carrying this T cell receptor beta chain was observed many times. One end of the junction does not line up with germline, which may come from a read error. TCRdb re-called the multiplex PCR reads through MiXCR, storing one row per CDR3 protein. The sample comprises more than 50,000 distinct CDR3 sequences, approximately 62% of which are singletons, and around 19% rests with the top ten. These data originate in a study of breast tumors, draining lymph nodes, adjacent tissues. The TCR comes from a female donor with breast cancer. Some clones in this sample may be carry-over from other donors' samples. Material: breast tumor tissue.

The CDR3 reads CSARGWQGSAYAF. The CDR3 coding sequence is TGCAGTGCTAGAGGATGGCAGGGAAGTGCCTACGCCTTC. The V call is TRBV20-1, the J call TRBJ1-2; D possibly corresponds to TRBD1 (5 bases). CDR3 size: 13 residues. CDR1 and CDR2 (germline): DFQATT, SNEGSKA (reference sequence).